A single T cell receptor (beta chain) is shown here with its context. Trimming stripped 5 bases from V and 1 base from J, with 9 bases between. Germline CDR1 and CDR2: SGDLS and YYNGEE. This CDR3 is 14 amino acids long. The data were taken from a study of CD8 T cells in Susac syndrome. Reverse transcription of about 0.5 to 1 ug RNA was carried out with random hexamers. The CDR3 of TCR beta was amplified by immunoSEQ multiplex PCR across 54 Vbeta and 13 Jbeta. Each CDR3 protein is one row after TCRdb ran MiXCR on the immunoSEQ multiplex PCR reads. This sample has around 300,000 distinct CDR3 sequences; about 91% occur once, and the top ten carry roughly 0.064%. Sequencing targeted TCR beta in T cells from blood (CD8+ and CD4+). The multiple sclerosis controls, all treatment-naive patients, had relapsing-remitting disease that was stable or active. TEMRA cells were FACS-enriched, unlike CD8+ and CD4+ T cells, which were negatively isolated.

The receptor was isolated from a human donor with multiple sclerosis. What was sequenced was CD4+ T cells from PBMCs. This rearrangement joins TRBV9 to TRBJ2-2; TRBD2 is a possible D gene (5 bases). DNA for the CDR3: TGTGCCAGCAGGGACTCATTGAACACCGGGGAGCTGTTTTTT. Its protein product is CASRDSLNTGELFF. The full variable domain, its missing parts supplied by reference TRBV9 and TRBJ2-2, is DSGVTQTPKHLITATGQRVTLRCSPRSGDLSVYWYQQSLDQGLQFLIQYYNGEERAKGNILERFSAQQFPDLHSELNLSSLELGDSALYFCASRDSLNTGELFFGEGSRLTVL.